Below are 6 T cell receptor beta chains sequenced from a single sample in a study of T cell repertoires in aging, cancer and after chemotherapy. The template was genomic DNA from peripheral blood, not RNA. Rearranged V-D-J TRB sequences were amplified with a mixed TRB-A/B primer pool. One entry per CDR3 protein, called by TCRdb with MiXCR from the multiplex PCR reads. The data contain around 12,000 distinct CDR3 sequences, 21% of them singletons. Specimen: blood. All receptors derive from a human donor in good health.

This clonotype is medium-sized by share. This chain joins TRBV7-9 and TRBJ2-1; no reliable D call. The CDR3 runs 11 residues. Germline lookup yields CDR1 SEHNR and CDR2 FQNEAQ (reference sequence). The V end was cut by 6 bases, the J end by 6 bases, with 6 bases between. As DNA, the CDR3 is TGTGCCAGCAGGTTACGCAATGAGCAGTTCTTC. As protein: CASRLRNEQFF.

In its sample, this clonotype ranks as medium-sized. The chain is built from TRBV11-2 and TRBJ1-5; a possible D gene is TRBD1 (5 bases). V gave up 0 bases and J gave up 0 bases, with 12 bases separating them. Germline CDR1 is SGHAT and CDR2 is FQNNGV. The CDR3 consists of 17 residues. The CDR3 DNA sequence: TGTGCCAGCAGCTTAGATCCGACAGAGTATAGCAATCAGCCCCAGCATTTT. As protein: CASSLDPTEYSNQPQHF.

This clonotype was detected a few times. The genes are TRBV18 and TRBJ2-5; the D gene is possibly TRBD1 (5 bases). The germline V and J ends were trimmed by 6 bases and 2 bases, with 16 bases remaining between them. The CDR3 loop spans 15 amino acids. Germline V CDR1 and CDR2: KGHSH, LQKENI. The CDR3 nucleotides are TGTGCCAGCTCCCCTCCAACAGGTTGGCAAGAGACCCAGTACTTC. This translates into CASSPPTGWQETQYF.

The table lists this clonotype with a few counts. V is TRBV5-6 and J is TRBJ2-2, with TRBD2 matching 13 bases. This CDR3 is built from 18 residues. J gave up 4 bases and V 0 bases, and 6 bases lay outside the gene matches. Germline loops: CDR1 SGHDT, CDR2 YYEEEE. The CDR3 DNA follows: TGTGCCAGCAGCTTGGGACTAGCGGGGGGCTGGGTCACCGGGGAGCTGTTTTTT. It specifies CASSLGLAGGWVTGELFF.

V gene TRBV20-1 combines with J gene TRBJ2-4; 10 positions match TRBD1. This CDR3 is built from 15 residues. Looked up from germline, CDR1 is DFQATT and CDR2 is SNEGSKA (reference sequence). V shed 6 bases and J 5 bases; nucleotides not matched to a gene: 10. In DNA, the CDR3 is TGCAGTGCCCGGACAGGGGGGATTCGCGAAAACATTCAGTACTTC. It is translated as CSARTGGIRENIQYF.

A note on this clonotype: The junction departs from the called germline gene at one end, perhaps through a read error. This chain links TRBV7-9 with TRBJ2-1; D may be TRBD1 (5 bases). This CDR3 is 11 amino acids long. The germline V gene has CDR1 SEHNR and CDR2 FQNEAQ (reference sequence). CDR3: CASSSGATVAF. Written as DNA, the CDR3 is TGTGCCAGCAGCTCTGGGGCGACAGTCGCCTTC.